Listed below are T cell receptor beta chains from one sample, sequenced in a study of response to subunit inactivated influenza vaccine. TCRdb re-analysed the RT-PCR reads in MiXCR, keeping a single row per CDR3 protein. The data contain roughly 570,000 distinct CDR3 sequences, over 10% of them singletons. The starting material was PBMCs from blood, obtained roughly 6 weeks after vaccination. The source of these receptors is a man aged 50 or older who received an inactivated influenza vaccine. Both conserved end residues are part of each CDR3. The D gene is left open where the match is weak. Only part of the rows carry a size: once, few, many, or a class if the clone is expanded.

clone size	V gene	D gene	J gene	CDR3 protein	CDR3 DNA
many	TRBV7-9	TRBD1	TRBJ2-7	CASSFGQAWEQYF	TGTGCCAGCAGCTTCGGACAGGCCTGGGAGCAGTACTTC
-	TRBV10-3	-	TRBJ2-1	CAISSRDYNEQFF	TGTGCCATCAGTAGCCGGGACTACAATGAGCAGTTCTTC
many	TRBV20-1	TRBD1	TRBJ1-2	CSAMDRKNYGYTF	TGCAGTGCTATGGACAGGAAAAACTATGGCTACACCTTC
few	TRBV7-2	TRBD2	TRBJ2-7	CASSPTGGLEQYF	TGTGCCAGCAGCCCAACGGGGGGTCTCGAGCAGTACTTC
few	TRBV12-3/TRBV12-4	TRBD1	TRBJ1-2	CASRQDRSIYGYTF	TGTGCCAGCAGACAGGACAGGAGTATCTATGGCTACACCTTC
-	TRBV9	TRBD1	TRBJ1-2	CASSGTGVRGYTF	TGTGCCAGCAGCGGTACAGGGGTGAGGGGCTACACCTTC
-	TRBV5-1	-	TRBJ2-5	CASSLAQEETQYF	TGCGCCAGCAGCTTGGCACAAGAAGAGACCCAGTACTTC
-	TRBV12-2	-	TRBJ1-1	CASRLATRSDTEAFF	TGTGCAAGTCGCTTAGCGACAAGGTCGGACACTGAAGCTTTCTTT
many	TRBV7-9	-	TRBJ2-3	CASSLAQSTDTQYF	TGTGCCAGCAGCTTAGCCCAGAGCACTGATACGCAGTATTTT
few	TRBV20-1	-	TRBJ2-5	CSAPRGGYQETQYF	TGCAGTGCTCCAAGGGGGGGATACCAAGAGACCCAGTACTTC
many	TRBV28	-	TRBJ1-5	CASSLFRESSNQPQHF	TGTGCCAGCAGTTTATTCAGGGAGTCCAGCAATCAGCCCCAGCATTTT
few	TRBV20-1	TRBD2	TRBJ2-3	CSARSASGLTDTQYF	TGCAGTGCTAGGTCAGCTAGCGGCCTAACAGATACGCAGTATTTT
few	TRBV29-1	-	TRBJ2-1	CSVERVNEQFF	TGCAGCGTTGAAAGGGTCAATGAGCAGTTCTTC
-	TRBV20-1	TRBD2	TRBJ2-7	CSARETSGKNEQYF	TGCAGTGCTAGAGAAACTAGCGGGAAGAACGAGCAGTACTTC
few	TRBV15	-	TRBJ2-7	CATSRDRARVVSYEQYF	TGTGCCACCAGCAGAGATCGGGCGAGGGTCGTTTCCTACGAGCAGTACTTC
few	TRBV29-1	TRBD1	TRBJ2-2	CSVEDGQGDYGELFF	TGCAGCGTTGAGGATGGACAGGGGGATTACGGGGAGCTGTTTTTT
many	TRBV29-1	TRBD2	TRBJ2-1	CSVAMSGGANNEQFF	TGCAGCGTTGCGATGAGCGGGGGGGCCAACAATGAGCAGTTCTTC
many	TRBV27	TRBD2	TRBJ2-3	CAIPTIEAGGGDTQYF	TGTGCCATCCCGACGATCGAAGCGGGAGGGGGGGATACGCAGTATTTT
-	TRBV5-6	-	TRBJ2-5	CASSSGDLLETQYF	TGTGCCAGCAGCTCGGGAGATCTTTTGGAGACCCAGTACTTC
few	TRBV7-2	-	TRBJ2-4	CASSQGQTGIQYF	TGTGCCAGCAGCCAAGGCCAGACGGGCATTCAGTACTTC
few	TRBV11-2	TRBD2	TRBJ2-7	CASKPGGSIYEQYF	TGTGCCAGCAAGCCGGGGGGATCGATTTACGAGCAGTACTTC
few	TRBV7-2	-	TRBJ2-5	CASARPGPQETQYF	TGTGCCAGCGCCCGGCCGGGACCTCAAGAGACCCAGTACTTC
-	TRBV20-1	-	TRBJ2-2	CSARAYTGELFF	TGCAGTGCTAGAGCTTACACCGGGGAGCTGTTTTTT
-	TRBV6-2/TRBV6-3	-	TRBJ2-5	CASNLTLRLEDQETQYF	TGTGCCAGCAACCTAACACTTCGGCTGGAGGACCAAGAGACCCAGTACTTC
-	TRBV28	-	TRBJ1-1	CASSLLGPNTEAFF	TGTGCCAGCAGTTTACTGGGACCCAACACTGAAGCTTTCTTT
many	TRBV5-1	-	TRBJ2-1	CASSYPGTSALGTYNEQFF	TGCGCCAGCAGCTACCCCGGGACGTCGGCACTGGGGACCTACAATGAGCAGTTCTTC
-	TRBV20-1	TRBD2	TRBJ2-1	CSARDVIAGYNEQFF	TGCAGTGCTAGAGATGTGATAGCGGGGTACAATGAGCAGTTCTTC
once	TRBV29-1	-	TRBJ2-3	CSVALGGRTDTQYF	TGCAGCGTTGCCCTGGGGGGCCGGACAGATACGCAGTATTTT
few	TRBV30	-	TRBJ2-7	CAWSLGESNYYEQYF	TGTGCCTGGAGTTTGGGGGAATCAAACTACTACGAGCAGTACTTC
few	TRBV12-3/TRBV12-4	TRBD1	TRBJ1-4	CASSPDRGKLFF	TGTGCCAGCAGCCCCGACAGGGGGAAACTGTTTTTT
-	TRBV5-1	TRBD2	TRBJ2-7	CASRFGSSGRNEQYF	TGCGCCAGCAGGTTCGGCTCTAGCGGGAGAAACGAGCAGTACTTC
few	TRBV7-8	-	TRBJ2-1	CASSFFRAPYNEQFF	TGTGCCAGCAGCTTTTTCAGGGCCCCCTACAATGAGCAGTTCTTC
-	TRBV7-2	TRBD1	TRBJ1-5	CASSSHLTGRQPQHF	TGTGCCAGCAGCTCCCACCTGACAGGGCGGCAGCCCCAGCATTTT
-	TRBV12-3/TRBV12-4	-	TRBJ2-3	CASSPRQRSTDTQYF	TGTGCCAGCAGTCCGAGACAGCGTAGCACAGATACGCAGTATTTT
-	TRBV5-1	TRBD1	TRBJ2-1	CASSLLDRGFEQFF	TGCGCCAGCAGCCTGCTGGACAGGGGGTTTGAGCAGTTCTTC
-	TRBV7-3	TRBD2	TRBJ2-3	CASSPLKSRTSGRTDTQYF	TGTGCCAGCAGCCCCTTAAAGAGTCGGACTAGCGGGAGAACAGATACGCAGTATTTT
-	TRBV6-4	TRBD1	TRBJ2-3	CASNDRGHTDTQYF	TGTGCCAGCAACGACAGGGGGCACACAGATACGCAGTATTTT
many	TRBV12-3/TRBV12-4	TRBD1	TRBJ2-7	CASSRDRAYEQYF	TGTGCCAGCAGCCGGGACAGGGCCTACGAGCAGTACTTC
few	TRBV20-1	-	TRBJ1-1	CSSIAIGAFF	TGCAGTTCTATAGCTATCGGAGCTTTCTTT
few	TRBV6-1	-	TRBJ1-5	CASSEVPSQPQHF	TGTGCCAGCAGTGAAGTCCCGAGTCAGCCCCAGCATTTT
many	TRBV27	-	TRBJ2-1	CASSPGDSYNEQFF	TGTGCCAGCAGTCCAGGGGACTCCTACAATGAGCAGTTCTTC
many	TRBV20-1	TRBD2	TRBJ2-3	CSAVKEWGSGGGTDTQYF	TGCAGTGCTGTTAAAGAATGGGGTTCGGGAGGGGGCACAGATACGCAGTATTTT
few	TRBV4-1	-	TRBJ2-2	CASSQPRGELFF	TGCGCCAGCAGCCAACCTAGGGGGGAGCTGTTTTTT